The subject of this entry is one TCR beta chain. While infection was still active, Seattle patients were enrolled and then followed longitudinally. Trimming removed 1 base from V and 3 bases from J, with 8 bases in between. Germline V gene data show CDR1 as SGDLS and CDR2 as YYNGEE. This CDR3 has 15 amino acids. The sample is drawn from a study of blood T cell repertoires in COVID-19. For the study at large: Acute-phase and convalescent COVID-19 samples originated in the United States, Italy and Spain. PBMCs, B-cell-depleted T cells, or T cells provided the cDNA or gDNA that made up the material.

In the original processing: Amplified reference gene primers provided the basis for estimating nucleated cell counts. The data were produced by immunoSEQ multiplex PCR, yet TCRdb's version contains in-frame clones alone and is incomplete. D and trimming come from the DNA, and the V and J calls and clone size come from that table. Of about 100,000 clones in the sample, roughly 90% are singletons; the top ten hold around 4.3%. This TCR was recovered from a human donor with COVID-19, enrolled during active disease. The donor label of this sample is uncertain. Sequencing was performed on peripheral blood. The chain carries TRBV9 and TRBJ1-6, with TRBD1 as a possible D gene (5 bases). CDR3 in amino acids: CASSVTGDYNSPLHF. The CDR3 nucleotides read TGTGCCAGCAGCGTAACGGGGGACTATAATTCACCCCTCCACTTT.